Listed below are T cell receptor beta chains from one sample, sequenced in a study of regulatory dendritic cells for organ transplantation. The protocol was immunoSEQ multiplex PCR, while the TCRdb copy is restricted to in-frame clones and leaves out a portion. The sample shows tens of thousands of clones, about 75% of them seen only once. Sequenced input: memory CD4+ T cells from blood. Source of these receptors: a human donor in good health. CDR3s include the opening cysteine and the closing phenylalanine or tryptophan. D genes are given only for firm matches. Expanded clones get a size class; other rows say once, few or many, or leave the size out.

j_call	clone_size	d_call	v_call	cdr3_aa	cdr3_nt
TRBJ1-6	few	TRBD1	TRBV19	CASSMGQEGSPLHF	TGTGCCAGTAGTATGGGACAGGAGGGATCACCCCTCCACTTT
TRBJ2-3	once	TRBD1	TRBV9	CASSVGVRGLRSSTDTQYF	TGTGCCAGCAGCGTCGGGGTCAGGGGGCTAAGGTCTAGCACAGATACGCAGTATTTT
TRBJ2-1	-	-	TRBV4-3	CASSRQVRDEQFF	TGCGCCAGCAGCCGACAGGTTAGGGATGAGCAGTTCTTC
TRBJ2-2	-	-	TRBV9	CASSVTSKNTGELFF	TGTGCCAGCAGTGTTACGTCGAAGAACACCGGGGAGCTGTTTTTT
TRBJ1-1	-	TRBD1	TRBV5-1	CASRRDSTEAFF	TGCGCCAGCAGGCGGGACAGCACTGAAGCTTTCTTT
TRBJ2-3	-	TRBD1	TRBV5-4	CASSWDRGASGDTQYF	TGTGCCAGCAGCTGGGACAGGGGGGCGTCTGGAGATACGCAGTATTTT
TRBJ2-7	-	TRBD2	TRBV11-2	CASSSGTSGSEQYF	TGTGCCAGCAGCTCCGGGACTAGCGGGAGCGAGCAGTACTTC
TRBJ2-2	-	-	TRBV7-9	CASSRRGRQLNTGELFF	TGTGCCAGCAGCCGCCGGGGCCGGCAACTAAACACCGGGGAGCTGTTTTTT
TRBJ2-1	-	TRBD2	TRBV4-3	CASSQSGTSGATYNEQFF	TGCGCCAGCAGCCAAAGTGGGACTAGCGGGGCGACCTACAATGAGCAGTTCTTC
TRBJ1-5	-	-	TRBV11-2	CASSLGHINQPQHF	TGTGCCAGCAGCTTGGGTCACATTAATCAGCCCCAGCATTTT
TRBJ1-5	-	-	TRBV18	CASSSTGGPPQHF	TGTGCCAGCTCCTCAACGGGGGGCCCCCCCCAGCATTTT
TRBJ2-1	-	-	TRBV25-1	CASSESLGSYNEQFF	TGTGCCAGCAGTGAATCTCTCGGCTCCTACAATGAGCAGTTCTTC
TRBJ2-1	-	TRBD2	TRBV2	CASSDRSSGRISLRNEQFF	TGTGCCAGCAGTGATCGGAGTAGCGGGAGAATTTCATTGAGGAATGAGCAGTTCTTC
TRBJ2-7	-	-	TRBV6-5	CASSYNSDGYYEQYF	TGTGCCAGCAGTTACAACTCGGACGGATACTACGAGCAGTACTTC